Below, 18 T cell receptor beta chains from the same sample are listed, as sequenced in a study of T cells in Graves' hyperthyroidism and ophthalmopathy. RNA transcripts were the template for amplifying TCR beta CDR3 regions. Primed by the HTBI set, a first-round RT-PCR was run on the TCR CDR3. One entry per CDR3 protein, called by TCRdb with MiXCR from the multiplex PCR reads. The table lists 550,000 to 850,000 distinct CDR3 sequences, around 20% of them singletons, with 16% in the top ten. The sample comprised blood. These receptors were obtained from a woman between 50 and 59 years old with Graves' hyperthyroidism that later progressed to Graves' ophthalmopathy.

This clonotype appeared many times. The gene calls are TRBV18 and TRBJ1-4; TRBD1 might be the D (5 bases). This CDR3 is built from 19 residues. Germline CDR1 reads KGHSH; CDR2 reads LQKENI. The ends were cut back, 0 bases at V and 4 bases at J, with 21 bases in the middle. CDR3 DNA: TGTGCCAGCTCACCACCGGTTAAAGAAGTCGACAGAAGTAATGAAAAACTGTTTTTT. Its protein is CASSPPVKEVDRSNEKLFF.

This clonotype occurred many times. The chain combines TRBV20-1 with TRBJ2-3; a weak D match, TRBD2 (5 bases). Trimming took off 5 bases at V and 7 bases at J, with 16 bases between the two ends. This CDR3 has 13 residues. The germline V gene has CDR1 DFQATT and CDR2 SNEGSKA (reference sequence). CDR3 loop: CSARAGLDYTQYF. The CDR3 nucleotides are TGCAGTGCTCGGGCGGGCCTCGATTATACGCAGTATTTT.

J is TRBJ2-5 and V is TRBV19; D uncertain. The CDR3 sequence is 15 residues long. From germline, CDR1 is LNHDA and CDR2 SQIVND (reference sequence). Trimming shortened V by 5 bases and J by 1 base, and 14 bases separated the two germline ends. CDR3 DNA: TGTGCCAGTAGTGGGGAATATTCCCCCCAAGAGACCCAGTACTTC. It is translated as CASSGEYSPQETQYF.

This clonotype appeared many times. V usage is TRBV13 and J usage is TRBJ2-2, with a weak D call TRBD1 (6 bases). Looked up from germline, CDR1 is PRHDT and CDR2 is FYEKMQ (reference sequence). V lost 3 bases and J lost 2, with 10 bases in between. This CDR3 region has 15 residues. As DNA, the CDR3 is TGTGCCAGCAGCTTTTGGACAGCTAACACCGGGGAGCTGTTTTTT. This translates into CASSFWTANTGELFF.

CDR3 in amino acids: CASRTSGGDRDTQYF. The DNA of the CDR3 is TGTGCCAGCAGGACTAGCGGGGGGGACCGGGATACGCAGTATTTT. V is TRBV6-1 and J is TRBJ2-3, with 14 nucleotides matching TRBD2. The CDR3 length is 15 residues. Germline CDR1 MNHNS, CDR2 SASEGT. V lost 6 bases to trimming and J lost 6 bases; unmatched junction nucleotides: 5.

The chain is built from TRBV6-1 and TRBJ2-6; D ambiguous. The CDR3 length is 15 residues. Trimming left V 6 bases short and J 0 bases short, with 9 bases between. In germline, CDR1 is MNHNS, CDR2 SASEGT. The CDR3 nucleotides read TGTGCCAGCAGGCGTCAACCCTCTGGGGCCAACGTCCTGACTTTC. Residues: CASRRQPSGANVLTF.

This clonotype was observed many times. The chain uses TRBV11-2 and TRBJ1-4; D gene uncertain. The V end was cut by 3 bases, the J end by 0 bases, with 5 bases between. The CDR3 has 14 residues. Per the germline V gene, CDR1 is SGHAT and CDR2 is FQNNGV. Written as DNA, the CDR3 is TGTGCCAGCAGCTTCAGTACAACTAATGAAAAACTGTTTTTT. It translates to CASSFSTTNEKLFF.

The count of this clonotype is one. The chain links TRBV5-8 to TRBJ1-6; D is undetermined. The CDR3 length is 13 residues. Trimming cost V 5 bases and J 8 bases, with 11 bases left between them. CDR1 is SGHTS, CDR2 YDEGEE, per germline. CDR3 loop: CASSRRRDSPLHF. The CDR3 nucleotides are TGTGCCAGCAGTCGACGACGAGATTCACCCCTCCACTTT.

There are many counts of this clonotype. The chain has TRBV2 and TRBJ2-3, with D hard to call. The CDR3 is 15 amino acids. Germline CDR1 and CDR2: SNHLY and FYNNEI. The V end lost 4 bases, the J end lost 0 bases, and 11 bases lay between the germline ends. CDR3 coding DNA: TGTGCCAGCAGTGTAAGTGCTTCTAGCACAGATACGCAGTATTTT. It is translated as CASSVSASSTDTQYF.

This clonotype was counted many times. V and J are TRBV7-8 and TRBJ2-6, with D hard to call. This CDR3 region has 14 residues. Germline V gene data show CDR1 as SGHVS and CDR2 as FQNEAQ. V dropped 8 bases and J dropped 0 bases, with 8 bases sitting between them. The CDR3 is CASSGSSGANVLTF. CDR3 DNA sequence: TGTGCCAGCTCGGGTAGCTCTGGGGCCAACGTCCTGACTTTC.

This clonotype was seen only a few times. The chain recombines TRBV15 with TRBJ2-7; 10 bases map to TRBD1. Per germline, CDR1 LNHNV and CDR2 YYDKDF (reference sequence). Unmatched junction bases numbered 9, after V lost 0 bases and J lost 7 bases. The length of the CDR3 is 16 residues. The CDR3 spells CATSRDRGTGAGEQYF. The CDR3 DNA reads as TGTGCCACCAGCAGAGATCGGGGGACAGGGGCAGGTGAGCAGTACTTC. Supplemented by reference TRBV15 and TRBJ2-7, the full variable domain reads DAMVIQNPRYQVTQFGKPVTLSCSQTLNHNVMYWYQQKSSQAPKLLFHYYDKDFNNEADTPDNFQSRRPNTSFCFLDIRSPGLGDTAMYLCATSRDRGTGAGEQYFGPGTRLTVT.

The V gene is TRBV14, the J gene TRBJ2-3, with 7 bases that match TRBD2. The V segment lost 1 base and the J segment 3 bases; nucleotides outside the gene matches: 4. Germline V gene lookup returns CDR1 SGHDN and CDR2 FVKESK. The CDR3 contains 15 residues. CDR3 sequence: CASSQGAGDTDTQYF. CDR3 coding DNA: TGTGCCAGCAGCCAAGGGGCGGGGGATACAGATACGCAGTATTTT. The variable domain in full, with the rest retrieved from reference TRBV14 and TRBJ2-3, is EAGVTQFPSHSVIEKGQTVTLRCDPISGHDNLYWYRRVMGKEIKFLLHFVKESKQDESGMPNNRFLAERTGGTYSTLKVQPAELEDSGVYFCASSQGAGDTDTQYFGPGTRLTVL.

The chain couples TRBV20-1 to TRBJ2-6; possibly TRBD1 for D (6 bases). The germline gives CDR1 DFQATT, CDR2 SNEGSKA (reference sequence). The CDR3 length is 16 residues. Between the trimmed V and J ends, which lost 6 bases and 1 base, there was a span of 16 bases. CDR3 in amino acids: CSAGSDSGSGANVLTF. The CDR3 DNA reads TGCAGTGCGGGTTCGGACAGCGGTTCTGGGGCCAACGTCCTGACTTTC.

Concerning this clonotype itself: A single base separates this from a much larger clone, so it may be a read error. V and J are TRBV6-1 and TRBJ1-6; D perhaps matches TRBD1 (5 bases). Germline CDR1 and CDR2: MNHNS and SASEGT. This CDR3 comprises 14 residues. The V gene lost 5 bases and the J gene lost 10 bases, with 15 bases spanning the gap. The CDR3: CASSRDCKPSPLHF. The CDR3 DNA reads TGTGCCAGCAGTCGGGACTGCAAACCCTCACCCCTCCACTTT.

This clonotype was seen more than once but under ten times. The chain joins TRBV20-1 to TRBJ2-5; 8 bases line up with TRBD2. CDR1 is DFQATT and CDR2 is SNEGSKA in the germline V gene (reference sequence). The CDR3 is 15 amino acids. V trimming: 0 bases; J trimming: 3 bases; junction bases outside the gene matches: 6. CDR3 sequence (DNA): TGCAGTGCTAGAGATGGGGTAGCGGGGAAAGAGACCCAGTACTTC. This codes for CSARDGVAGKETQYF.

The rearrangement links TRBV7-3 to TRBJ1-1, with 9 bases fitting TRBD1. The length of the CDR3 is 14 residues. The germline V gene encodes CDR1 SGHTA and CDR2 FQGTGA. V gave up 1 base and J gave up 6 bases; unmatched junction bases: 3. The CDR3 sequence: CASSLMGQGAEAFF. The DNA of the CDR3 is TGTGCCAGCAGCTTAATGGGACAGGGAGCTGAAGCTTTCTTT.

This clonotype was detected ten times or more. The V and J genes are TRBV11-2 and TRBJ1-1; D gene uncertain. CDR3 length equals 13 residues. Trimming removed 0 bases at V and 7 bases at J, with 9 bases between. The V gene's germline CDR1 is SGHAT and CDR2 FQNNGV. CDR3 loop: CASSLDFSLEAFF. The CDR3 bases are TGTGCCAGCAGCTTAGATTTTTCCCTTGAAGCTTTCTTT.

This sequence joins TRBV4-1 and TRBJ1-1, with D perhaps matching TRBD1 (6 bases). The V gene lost 1 base and the J gene lost 6 bases, with 21 bases spanning the gap. Germline lookup yields CDR1 MGHRA and CDR2 YSYEKL. This CDR3 region has 17 residues. Here the CDR3 DNA reads TGCGCCAGCAGCCAAGGAAGGGGCAGGGGCGGTGGAGCTGAAGCTTTCTTT. Protein product: CASSQGRGRGGGAEAFF.